A selection of T cell receptor beta chains follows, all from one sample in a study of identical twins. TCRdb called the 5' RACE reads again in MiXCR, with one record for every CDR3 protein. The sample holds about 470,000 distinct CDR3 sequences; around 24% are singletons and the top ten take around 3%. This same sample was also part of a study on T cells expressing NK-cell markers.

Sequenced sample: CD4+ T cells sorted from blood. Receptors originate from a woman aged 18-29 years in good health. Each CDR3 is given with its conserved first and last residue. A D gene is named only where the DNA matches it firmly. Clone size, where shown, is once, few, many, or a class for clones that have expanded.

j_call | d_call | clone_size | v_call | cdr3_nt | cdr3_aa
TRBJ2-6 | - | few | TRBV20-1 | TGCAGTGCTAGAGGGTACAGGGCTGGGGCCAACGTCCTGACTTTC | CSARGYRAGANVLTF
TRBJ2-5 | TRBD1 | - | TRBV5-1 | TGCGCCAGCAGCCAAGCGACAGGGGAGTTAGAGACCCAGTACTTC | CASSQATGELETQYF
TRBJ1-5 | - | few | TRBV3-1 | TGTGCCAGCAGCCAGGGTAGACAGCGCCTTACTCGTTATAGCAATCAGCCCCAGCATTTT | CASSQGRQRLTRYSNQPQHF
TRBJ2-7 | TRBD1 | few | TRBV6-1 | TGTGCCAGCATCGGACAGGGGGCCGGCGAGCAGTACTTC | CASIGQGAGEQYF
TRBJ2-5 | - | few | TRBV20-1 | TGCAGTGCTGTGCAGGGGGGACAAGAGACCCAGTACTTC | CSAVQGGQETQYF
TRBJ2-2 | - | - | TRBV14 | TGTGCCAGCAGTCGACAGAGCCCGGGGGAGCTGTTTTTT | CASSRQSPGELFF
TRBJ2-3 | - | - | TRBV20-1 | TGCAGTGCGAAAGCACAGGGAACAGATACGCAGTATTTT | CSAKAQGTDTQYF
TRBJ2-7 | - | few | TRBV2 | TGTGCCAGCAGTCGACTCGTCGCACGGCTCGAGCAGTACTTC | CASSRLVARLEQYF
TRBJ2-5 | - | - | TRBV10-3 | TGTGCCATCAGTGAGTCGGGGGCCCAAGAGACCCAGTACTTC | CAISESGAQETQYF
TRBJ2-7 | - | few | TRBV29-1 | TGCAGCGTTGACGGAGAGACAGGCTACGAGCAGTACTTC | CSVDGETGYEQYF
TRBJ2-1 | - | - | TRBV10-3 | TGTGCCATCAGTGGCTACCGGGACGGCTCCTACAATGAGCAGTTCTTC | CAISGYRDGSYNEQFF
TRBJ2-7 | - | many | TRBV19 | TGTGCCAGTAGTCCCCAATTCGGTTTGCTCCGGACGGGCGAGCAGTACTTC | CASSPQFGLLRTGEQYF
TRBJ2-1 | - | - | TRBV20-1 | TGCAGTGCTCACGGGACCACCTACAATGAGCAGTTCTTC | CSAHGTTYNEQFF
TRBJ2-1 | - | few | TRBV5-8 | TGTGCCAGCAGCCTTGAGGCCGCGCAGAGTGAGCAGTTCTTC | CASSLEAAQSEQFF
TRBJ2-5 | TRBD2 | - | TRBV10-3 | TGTGCCATCAGTGCACTAGCGGGAGTATTTGAGACCCAGTACTTC | CAISALAGVFETQYF
TRBJ2-1 | - | - | TRBV20-1 | TGCAGTGTAGCCCGACTAGATCATTACAATGAGCAGTTCTTC | CSVARLDHYNEQFF
TRBJ1-6 | - | once | TRBV15 | TGTGCCACCAGCAGACCCAGGGATTCACCCCTCCACTTT | CATSRPRDSPLHF
TRBJ2-3 | - | once | TRBV7-2 | TGTGCCACGGGCGATCAATTCACAGATACGCAGTATTTT | CATGDQFTDTQYF
TRBJ2-1 | - | - | TRBV2 | TGTGCCAGCAGTGCCCCACGGGGCAATGAGCAGTTCTTC | CASSAPRGNEQFF
TRBJ1-5 | - | - | TRBV12-3/TRBV12-4 | TGTGCCAGCAGTTGGCAGCCCCAGCATTTT | CASSWQPQHF
TRBJ2-1 | - | - | TRBV6-4 | TGTGCCAGCAGTGACAGGGGAGCCATGACATACAATGAGCAGTTCTTC | CASSDRGAMTYNEQFF
TRBJ1-1 | - | - | TRBV18 | TGTGCCAGCTCAGGGCCTGGGGGCACTGAAGCTTTCTTT | CASSGPGGTEAFF
TRBJ2-5 | - | - | TRBV7-2 | TGTGCCAGCAGCCAGTCGTTGTTTAGGGTTGGTGAGACCCAGTACTTC | CASSQSLFRVGETQYF